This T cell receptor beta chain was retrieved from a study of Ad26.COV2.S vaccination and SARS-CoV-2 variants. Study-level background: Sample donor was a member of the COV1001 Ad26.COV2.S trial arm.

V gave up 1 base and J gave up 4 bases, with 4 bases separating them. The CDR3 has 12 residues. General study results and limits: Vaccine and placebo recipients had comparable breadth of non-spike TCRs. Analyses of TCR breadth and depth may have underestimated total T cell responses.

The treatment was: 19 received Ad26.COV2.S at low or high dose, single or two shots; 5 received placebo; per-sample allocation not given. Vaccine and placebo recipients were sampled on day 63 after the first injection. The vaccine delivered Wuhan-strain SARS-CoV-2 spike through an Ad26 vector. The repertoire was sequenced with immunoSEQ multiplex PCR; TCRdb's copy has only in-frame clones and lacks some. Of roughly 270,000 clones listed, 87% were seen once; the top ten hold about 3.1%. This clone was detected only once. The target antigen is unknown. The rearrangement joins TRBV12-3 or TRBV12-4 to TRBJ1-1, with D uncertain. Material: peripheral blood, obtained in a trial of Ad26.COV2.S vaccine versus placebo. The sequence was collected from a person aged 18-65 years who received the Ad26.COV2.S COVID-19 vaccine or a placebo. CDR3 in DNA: TGTGCCAGCAGTTTAGAGTCCACTGAAGCTTTCTTT. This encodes CASSLESTEAFF.